This TCR beta chain stems from a study of cytomegalovirus exposure and HLA in healthy donors. Of note for this clone: Antigen: not known.

PCR employed 60 Vbeta and 13 Jbeta primers. TCRdb's table, derived via immunoSEQ multiplex PCR, lists solely in-frame clones and lacks some. The table shows approximately 280,000 clones, with 80% to 90% occurring only once. Study-wide findings and caveats: Productive rates of about 87% or about 30% were seen for most TCR beta V segments in an earlier analysis. A later analysis found TCR association rates differed by HLA locus, highest for DRB1 and lowest for HLA-C. A later analysis showed HLA-associated TCR beta chains outstripping equally common others in clonal expansion.

Germline V gene lookup returns CDR1 SGDLS and CDR2 YYNGEE. This CDR3 has 14 amino acids. V lost 0 bases, J lost 6 bases, and 10 bases lay in between. Sequencing was carried out using PBMCs. This chain uses TRBV9 with TRBJ1-5; no clear D gene. The TCR originated in a man aged 40-50 years in good health and CMV-seropositive. The CDR3: CASSVAPEGQPQHF. The DNA of the CDR3 is TGTGCCAGCAGCGTAGCCCCCGAGGGTCAGCCCCAGCATTTT.